These 21 T cell receptor beta chains were sequenced from one sample in a study of blood T cell repertoires in COVID-19. Profiled with immunoSEQ multiplex PCR; TCRdb holds only in-frame clones, not every one. There are 230,000 or so clones in the sample; roughly four fifths occur only once, and roughly 3.1% lies in the top ten. The sample was PBMCs or T cells enriched from blood (not recorded which). The receptors here all came from a man over 45 who had recovered from COVID-19.

The CDR3 loop reads CASSYYSASTDTQYF. The DNA for the CDR3 is TGTGCCAGCAGCTACTACTCAGCCTCCACAGATACGCAGTATTTT. The chain couples TRBV11-2 to TRBJ2-3; D is ambiguous. Germline-derived CDR1 and CDR2 are SGHAT and FQNNGV. This CDR3 has 15 amino acids. Trimming pared 4 bases from V and 2 bases from J, leaving 13 bases between.

J is TRBJ2-1 and V is TRBV2; TRBD2 is a possible D gene (6 bases). The ends were cut back, 7 bases at V and 12 bases at J, with 25 bases in the middle. The CDR3 is 15 amino acids. Looked up from germline, CDR1 is SNHLY and CDR2 is FYNNEI. CDR3 residues: CASNPWGVQIVWQFF. The DNA for the CDR3 is TGTGCCAGCAACCCCTGGGGGGTCCAAATTGTTTGGCAGTTCTTC.

The chain couples TRBV19 to TRBJ2-5; possibly TRBD2 for D (7 bases). Germline V gene data show CDR1 as LNHDA and CDR2 as SQIVND (reference sequence). Trimming stripped 2 bases from V and 5 bases from J, with 12 bases between. The CDR3 loop spans 14 amino acids. CDR3 bases: TGTGCCAGTAGTATACGGGGGGCTGGGGAGACCCAGTACTTC. It codes for CASSIRGAGETQYF.

The rearrangement joins TRBV9 to TRBJ1-6, with 8 bases that match TRBD1. With 2 bases clipped from V and 18 bases from J, the junction kept 13 bases outside the gene matches. The CDR3 spans 14 residues. Germline V gives CDR1 SGDLS, CDR2 YYNGEE. Here the CDR3 DNA reads TGTGCCAGCAGCGTCGGACAGGGCCTCTCCCCAAGCCACTTT. Amino acids: CASSVGQGLSPSHF.

The rearrangement uses TRBV27 and TRBJ2-2; 9 bases fit TRBD2. In germline, CDR1 is MNHEY, CDR2 SMNVEV (reference sequence). The CDR3 extends over 17 amino acids. Trimming cost V 5 bases and J 3 bases; bases outside gene matches: 10. CDR3 amino acids: CASSLTGTSWDTGELFF. CDR3 sequence (DNA): TGTGCCAGCAGTCTGACCGGGACTAGCTGGGACACCGGGGAGCTGTTTTTT.

This clone was picked up one time. The V gene is TRBV9, the J gene TRBJ2-3, with TRBD2 matching 7 bases. V lost 4 bases to trimming and J lost 6 bases; unmatched junction nucleotides: 8. In germline, CDR1 is SGDLS, CDR2 YYNGEE. There are 14 residues in the CDR3. For the CDR3, the DNA is TGTGCCAGCAGCCCCGTAGCGGGCGCTGATACGCAGTATTTT. It translates to CASSPVAGADTQYF.

The rearrangement uses TRBV3-1 (or the pseudogene TRBV3-2) and TRBJ1-1; D call uncertain. The CDR3 has 13 amino acids. CDR1 and CDR2 (germline): LGHDT, YNNKEL (reference sequence). The V gene lost 4 bases and the J gene lost 1 base, with 7 bases spanning the gap. The CDR3 is CASSPYTNTEAFF. As DNA, the CDR3 is TGTGCCAGCAGCCCGTACACGAACACTGAAGCTTTCTTT.

CDR3 amino acids: CASSHPPPPPSSGVDEYF. CDR3 nucleotide sequence: TGTGCCAGCAGTCACCCCCCTCCCCCCCCGTCTAGCGGGGTAGACGAGTACTTC. The chain couples TRBV28 to TRBJ2-5; TRBD2 aligns across 9 bases. The CDR3 extends over 18 amino acids. CDR1 and CDR2 from the germline V gene are MDHEN and SYDVKM. With 5 bases clipped from V and 12 bases from J, the junction kept 25 bases outside the gene matches. Variable domain in full (rest from reference TRBV28 and TRBJ2-5): DVKVTQSSRYLVKRTGEKVFLECVQDMDHENMFWYRQDPGLGLRLIYFSYDVKMKEKGDIPEGYSVSREKKERFSLILESASTNQTSMYLCASSHPPPPPSSGVDEYFGPGTRLLVL.

V and J are TRBV6-5 and TRBJ1-5; TRBD1 might be the D (5 bases). CDR3 length equals 12 residues. Germline V gene data show CDR1 as MNHEY and CDR2 as SVGAGI. V was clipped by 7 bases and J by 3 bases, with 7 bases between them. This CDR3 reads CASNRFNQPQHF. CDR3 sequence (DNA): TGTGCCAGCAACAGGTTCAATCAGCCCCAGCATTTT.

The chain couples TRBV5-6 to TRBJ1-1; D call uncertain. The CDR3 runs 16 residues. Germline CDR1 SGHDT, CDR2 YYEEEE. V gave up 6 bases and J gave up 4 bases, with 22 bases separating them. The CDR3 loop reads CASTPLSGKRGTEAFF. The CDR3 DNA reads TGTGCCAGCACCCCACTCTCGGGGAAAAGAGGCACTGAAGCTTTCTTT.

V and J are TRBV6-5 and TRBJ1-4; 7 bases line up with TRBD1. This CDR3 has 15 amino acids. Germline CDR1 is MNHEY and CDR2 is SVGAGI. V gave up 5 bases and J gave up 3 bases; unmatched junction bases: 6. The CDR3, as DNA: TGTGCCAGCAGTCGAGATCAGGGGGCTAATGAAAAACTGTTTTTT. Residues: CASSRDQGANEKLFF.

The chain uses TRBV11-2 and TRBJ2-6; D perhaps matches TRBD1 (6 bases). The V gene lost 3 bases and the J gene lost 4 bases, with 13 bases spanning the gap. The CDR3 has 16 amino acids. Per the germline V gene, CDR1 is SGHAT and CDR2 is FQNNGV. The CDR3 DNA follows: TGTGCCAGCAGCTTTTTCCCAGGGGTCGGGGCCAACGTCCTGACTTTC. It specifies CASSFFPGVGANVLTF.

The chain is built from TRBV11-3 and TRBJ2-7, with 12 bases matching TRBD1. The trim removed 1 base at V and 3 bases at J, leaving 10 bases unmatched. CDR1 and CDR2 from the germline V gene are SGHNT and YENEEA. The CDR3 contains 18 residues. CDR3 nucleotides: TGTGCCAGCAGCTTAGTAGCCGGGACAGGGGGCCCCAGCTACGAGCAGTACTTC. This encodes CASSLVAGTGGPSYEQYF.

The chain joins TRBV24-1 to TRBJ2-1, with D tentatively TRBD1 (6 bases). Germline assignment: CDR1 KGHDR and CDR2 SFDVKD. This CDR3 is built from 16 residues. V was trimmed by 4 bases and J by 3 bases, leaving 15 bases between them. CDR3 in amino acids: CATSESGRTDYNEQFF. The CDR3 DNA reads TGTGCCACCAGTGAGAGCGGAAGGACAGACTACAATGAGCAGTTCTTC.

The DNA of the CDR3 is TGTGCCAGCAGACAGGCACACTATAATTCACCCCTCCACTTT. This gives the protein CASRQAHYNSPLHF. The V call is TRBV7-2, the J call TRBJ1-6, with D possibly being TRBD1 (5 bases). V was trimmed by 6 bases and J by 3 bases, leaving 9 bases between them. The CDR3 runs 14 residues. Per the germline V gene, CDR1 is SGHTA and CDR2 is FQGNSA.

V gene TRBV10-1 combines with J gene TRBJ1-1, with unresolved D. Germline values: CDR1 WNHNN, CDR2 SYGVQD (reference sequence). This CDR3 spans 15 amino acids. Trimming took off 0 bases at V and 4 bases at J, with 12 bases between the two ends. The DNA for the CDR3 is TGCGCCAGCAGTGAGTCGAAGGGCGGGATCACTGAAGCTTTCTTT. Amino acids: CASSESKGGITEAFF.

This chain connects TRBV4-2 to TRBJ2-7, with 7 positions matching TRBD2. The germline CDR1 and CDR2 sequences are LGHNA and YNFKEQ. The CDR3 is 15 residues long. Trimming removed 0 bases from V and 5 bases from J; junction bases left unmatched: 7. The CDR3 DNA follows: TGTGCCAGCAGCCAAGATGGGGCGGGAGCCGACGAGCAGTACTTC. Its protein product is CASSQDGAGADEQYF.

The V call is TRBV2, the J call TRBJ1-3, with 7 bases that match TRBD1. Trimming removed 9 bases from V and 9 bases from J; junction bases left unmatched: 23. The germline V gene has CDR1 SNHLY and CDR2 FYNNEI. There are 17 residues in the CDR3. The CDR3 DNA reads TGTGCCAGGAGAGGGGGCCAGGAGACGACCGGAGATACCACCATATATTTT. Encoded protein: CARRGGQETTGDTTIYF. The variable domain in full, with the rest retrieved from reference TRBV2 and TRBJ1-3, is EPEVTQTPSHQVTQMGQEVILRCVPISNHLYFYWYRQILGQKVEFLVSFYNNEISEKSEIFDDQFSVERPDGSNFTLKIRSTKLEDSAMYFCARRGGQETTGDTTIYFGEGSWLTVV.

The chain employs TRBV19 and TRBJ1-2, with D tentatively TRBD1 (6 bases). Germline V gives CDR1 LNHDA, CDR2 SQIVND (reference sequence). This CDR3 comprises 14 residues. V was cut by 3 bases and J by 2 bases, with 10 bases left in between. The CDR3 bases are TGTGCCAGTAGTATCGGGACATCCAACTATGGCTACACCTTC. It encodes CASSIGTSNYGYTF.

As regards this clone: Different DNA sequences within this sample yield the same CDR3. V usage is TRBV11-2 and J usage is TRBJ2-1; 8 bases align to TRBD2. This CDR3 has 15 residues. The germline V gene encodes CDR1 SGHAT and CDR2 FQNNGV. Germline trimming cut 4 bases from V and 0 bases from J; bases unmatched to any gene: 2. CDR3 loop: CASSSGTSSYNEQFF. In DNA, the CDR3 is TGTGCCAGCAGCTCAGGGACTAGCTCCTACAATGAGCAGTTCTTC.

This chain connects TRBV4-3 to TRBJ2-7; tentatively, D is TRBD2 (6 bases). There are 15 residues in the CDR3. V was clipped by 0 bases and J by 3 bases, with 12 bases between them. Per germline, CDR1 LGHNA and CDR2 YSLEER. The CDR3 reads CASSQDPLGGYEQYF. The DNA of the CDR3 is TGCGCCAGCAGCCAAGATCCCCTCGGGGGCTACGAGCAGTACTTC.